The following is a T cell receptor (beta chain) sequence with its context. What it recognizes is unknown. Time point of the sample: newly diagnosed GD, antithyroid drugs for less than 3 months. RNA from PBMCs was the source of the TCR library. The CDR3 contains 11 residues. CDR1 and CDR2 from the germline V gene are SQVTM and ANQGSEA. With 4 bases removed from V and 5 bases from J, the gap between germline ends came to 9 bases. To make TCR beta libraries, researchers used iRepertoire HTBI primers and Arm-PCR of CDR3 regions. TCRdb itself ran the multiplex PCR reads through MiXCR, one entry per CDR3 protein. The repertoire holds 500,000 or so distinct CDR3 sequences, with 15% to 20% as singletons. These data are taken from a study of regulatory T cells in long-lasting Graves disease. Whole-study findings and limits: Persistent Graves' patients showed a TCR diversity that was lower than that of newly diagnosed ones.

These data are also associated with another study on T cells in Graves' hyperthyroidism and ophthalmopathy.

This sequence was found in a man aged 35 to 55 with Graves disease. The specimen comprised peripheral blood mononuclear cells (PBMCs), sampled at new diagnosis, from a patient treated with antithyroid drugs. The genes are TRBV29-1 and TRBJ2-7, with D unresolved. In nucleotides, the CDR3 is TGCAGCGTTGGTTCCTGGGACGAGCAGTACTTC. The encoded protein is CSVGSWDEQYF.